This TCR beta chain was observed in a study of T cell responses to AZD1222 COVID-19 vaccine. Overall study findings and caveats: It was only after the peak T cell response that any repertoires were sampled.

Sequencing was performed with immunoSEQ multiplex PCR; in TCRdb, only in-frame clones are kept and a portion is missing. The sample has 90,000 to 120,000 clones, about 85% seen once. This CDR3 spans 15 amino acids. The germline V gene encodes CDR1 SGHTA and CDR2 FQGTGA. Trimming removed 4 bases from V and 4 bases from J, with 14 bases in between. Note on this clone: Its antigen remains unidentified.

The V call is TRBV7-3, the J call TRBJ2-1, with a tentative D call TRBD1 (5 bases). This TCR was sampled from an adult who received the AZD1222 COVID-19 vaccine. The sequencing used peripheral blood, collected 28 days after the second AZD1222 dose. The CDR3 DNA follows: TGTGCCAGCAGCTCAACCGTAGGGGTGTACAATGAGCAGTTCTTC. This encodes CASSSTVGVYNEQFF.